Reported below is one TCR beta chain. As yet, its antigen is unknown. The TCR beta CDR3 regions underwent amplification using RNA transcripts as the source. Using the HTBI primer set, a first-round RT-PCR was run on the TCR CDR3. TCRdb re-called the multiplex PCR reads through MiXCR, storing one row per CDR3 protein. Found here are about 720,000 distinct CDR3 sequences, roughly 15% of them singletons; the top ten hold around 8.1%. Participants, patients aged 18 to 65, had newly diagnosed hyperthyroidism with a duration under 2 months. PBMCs were derived from about 10 ml fresh peripheral blood. These data come from a study of T cells in Graves' hyperthyroidism and ophthalmopathy. Trimming pared 4 bases from V and 0 bases from J, leaving 10 bases between. CDR3 length equals 16 residues. Looked up from germline, CDR1 is LGHDT and CDR2 is YNNKEL (reference sequence). Study conclusions and caveats: Model-based prediction identified ophthalmopathy a median roughly 5.9 months prior to its onset. Most thyroid-expanded clonotypes above 0.001 were also found in blood.

This sequence joins TRBV3-1 and TRBJ2-6; D gene uncertain. Sequenced sample: blood. The TCR comes from a man aged 18 to 35 with Graves' hyperthyroidism. CDR3 protein: CASSPGWSSGANVLTF. The CDR3 region has the DNA TGTGCCAGCAGCCCAGGATGGAGCTCTGGGGCCAACGTCCTGACTTTC.